Listed below are T cell receptor beta chains from one sample, sequenced in a study of blood T cell repertoires in COVID-19. Some clones are missing from TCRdb's copy, which holds only in-frame ones; the method was immunoSEQ multiplex PCR. The sample carries some 66,000 clones, just over 85% recorded once. Sequenced sample: peripheral blood. The source of these receptors is a man over 45 with active COVID-19. The CDR3 runs from the conserved cysteine through the conserved F or W. Fields, in order: CDR3 DNA, CDR3 protein, D gene, J gene, V gene, clone size. A D gene is named only where the DNA matches it firmly. Size is omitted from some rows. Given values are once, few, many or a class for expanded clones.

CDR3 DNA: TGTGCCAGCAGCGTAGGACAGGGCTATTCACCCCTCCACTTT
CDR3 protein: CASSVGQGYSPLHF
D gene: TRBD1
J gene: TRBJ1-6
V gene: TRBV9
clone size: NA

CDR3 DNA: TGCGCCAGCAGCTTCATTGGGGGGGTGAACACTGAAGCTTTCTTT
CDR3 protein: CASSFIGGVNTEAFF
D gene: NA
J gene: TRBJ1-1
V gene: TRBV5-1
clone size: NA

CDR3 DNA: TGTGCCAGCAGCCCCTCGGGGAGGGGAACAGATACGCAGTATTTT
CDR3 protein: CASSPSGRGTDTQYF
D gene: TRBD2
J gene: TRBJ2-3
V gene: TRBV6-5
clone size: NA

CDR3 DNA: TGTGCCAGCAGGGGGACAGGGGAGTCCTACGAGCAGTACTTC
CDR3 protein: CASRGTGESYEQYF
D gene: TRBD1
J gene: TRBJ2-7
V gene: TRBV6-5
clone size: NA

CDR3 DNA: TGTGCCAGCAGCTTGGGACTAGCGATCTCCTACGAGCAGTACTTC
CDR3 protein: CASSLGLAISYEQYF
D gene: TRBD2
J gene: TRBJ2-7
V gene: TRBV5-4
clone size: NA

CDR3 DNA: TGCAGCGCAACCGGGACTAATGAAAAACTGTTTTTT
CDR3 protein: CSATGTNEKLFF
D gene: NA
J gene: TRBJ1-4
V gene: TRBV29-1
clone size: NA

CDR3 DNA: TGTGCCAGCAGCTCTAGGACAGACATGAACACTGAAGCTTTCTTT
CDR3 protein: CASSSRTDMNTEAFF
D gene: NA
J gene: TRBJ1-1
V gene: TRBV11-2
clone size: NA

CDR3 DNA: TGTGCCAGCAGCTTGGCAGGGAACAATCAGCCCCAGCATTTT
CDR3 protein: CASSLAGNNQPQHF
D gene: NA
J gene: TRBJ1-5
V gene: TRBV5-4
clone size: NA

CDR3 DNA: TGTGCCAGTAGTAGCACAAAGGGGCTTTGGTCACCCCTCCACTTT
CDR3 protein: CASSSTKGLWSPLHF
D gene: NA
J gene: TRBJ1-6
V gene: TRBV19
clone size: NA

CDR3 DNA: TGTGCCAGTAGTATCGCGGTAACTGCCGATACGCAGTATTTT
CDR3 protein: CASSIAVTADTQYF
D gene: NA
J gene: TRBJ2-3
V gene: TRBV19
clone size: NA

CDR3 DNA: TGCGCCAGCAGCGGAAAACTAGCGGGTCAAAGCACAGATACGCAGTATTTT
CDR3 protein: CASSGKLAGQSTDTQYF
D gene: TRBD2
J gene: TRBJ2-3
V gene: TRBV5-1
clone size: NA

CDR3 DNA: TGTGCCAGCAGCCAAGGGAATGGGGCAGACTATGGCTACACCTTC
CDR3 protein: CASSQGNGADYGYTF
D gene: NA
J gene: TRBJ1-2
V gene: TRBV3-1/TRBV3-2
clone size: once

CDR3 DNA: TGTGCCAGTAGTATAGCCTCCGGGACAGGACCCTACGAGCAGTACTTC
CDR3 protein: CASSIASGTGPYEQYF
D gene: TRBD1
J gene: TRBJ2-7
V gene: TRBV19
clone size: NA

CDR3 DNA: TGTGCCAGCAGCATCATAAGCTCAGATACGCAGTATTTT
CDR3 protein: CASSIISSDTQYF
D gene: NA
J gene: TRBJ2-3
V gene: TRBV11-2
clone size: NA

CDR3 DNA: TGTGCCAGCTCACCCGACAGATCTAATGAAAAACTGTTTTTT
CDR3 protein: CASSPDRSNEKLFF
D gene: NA
J gene: TRBJ1-4
V gene: TRBV18
clone size: NA

CDR3 DNA: TGTGCCAGCAGCACCCGGGGAGCAAGCACAGATACGCAGTATTTT
CDR3 protein: CASSTRGASTDTQYF
D gene: NA
J gene: TRBJ2-3
V gene: TRBV9
clone size: NA

CDR3 DNA: TGTGCCAGCTCACCACGTCCAGGGACAACTGAAGAGACCCAGTACTTC
CDR3 protein: CASSPRPGTTEETQYF
D gene: NA
J gene: TRBJ2-5
V gene: TRBV18
clone size: NA

CDR3 DNA: TGTGCCAGCAGCTTTAGCGGGGCCCCCACAGATACGCAGTATTTT
CDR3 protein: CASSFSGAPTDTQYF
D gene: TRBD2
J gene: TRBJ2-3
V gene: TRBV5-4
clone size: NA

CDR3 DNA: TGTGCCAGCAGCCCCAGGGGCCAAGAAGCTTTCTTT
CDR3 protein: CASSPRGQEAFF
D gene: NA
J gene: TRBJ1-1
V gene: TRBV3-1/TRBV3-2
clone size: NA